This T cell receptor beta chain emerged from a study of regulatory T cells in long-lasting Graves disease. Looking at the study overall: Graves' cases, newly diagnosed, had used antithyroid drugs under 3 months.

The time point was: newly diagnosed GD, antithyroid drugs for less than 3 months. PBMC-extracted RNA yielded the TCR library. Patients hailed from an endocrinology department in Xi'an, China. This CDR3 has 14 amino acids. CDR1 and CDR2 (germline): SNHLY, FYNNEI. Between the trimmed V and J ends, which lost 6 bases and 0 bases, there was a span of 9 bases. With iRepertoire HTBI primers and Arm-PCR of CDR3 regions, TCR beta libraries were built. In the original analysis: Samples revealed around 56 TRBV and approximately 15 TRBJ segments. MiXCR was run by TCRdb on the multiplex PCR reads, yielding one entry per CDR3 protein. Clone size and V and J calls follow TCRdb, not the original study. The sample lists a few hundred thousand distinct CDR3 sequences; approximately 16% were seen once. The data also belong to a second study, concerning T cells in Graves' hyperthyroidism and ophthalmopathy. As reported in that work: Based on clinical symptoms, serum thyroxine and TRAb, thyroid ultrasound and orbital computed tomography, diagnoses were reached.

The material was peripheral blood mononuclear cells (PBMCs), obtained at new diagnosis, from a patient treated with antithyroid drugs. The rearrangement links TRBV2 to TRBJ1-5, with D hard to call. This receptor was identified in a woman aged 40-49 years with Graves disease. The CDR3 is CASRDSYSNQPQHF. In nucleotides, the CDR3 is TGTGCCAGCAGGGACTCTTATAGCAATCAGCCCCAGCATTTT.